The 9 T cell receptor beta chains in this list originate from one sample, sequenced in a study of technical replicates of blood from a handful of donors. Profiling relied on immunoSEQ multiplex PCR, and the TCRdb table lists in-frame clones only, not all of them. This table has over 75,000 clones, more than 90% appearing once. The sequenced sample was T cells isolated from PBMCs. These receptors came from a human donor in good health.

CDR3 sequence (DNA): TGCGCCAGCAGCGCTTTTCCGGACAGTCTGGAGACCCAGTACTTC. Protein: CASSAFPDSLETQYF. The chain employs TRBV5-1 and TRBJ2-5, with TRBD1 as a possible D gene (6 bases). The CDR3 extends over 15 amino acids. V was cut by 4 bases and J by 5 bases, with 18 bases left in between. Germline V lookup: CDR1 SGHRS, CDR2 YFSETQ.

Only one count was recorded for this clone. The chain recombines TRBV30 with TRBJ2-3; TRBD2 agrees at 9 bases. CDR3 size: 15 residues. The germline V gene encodes CDR1 GTSNPN and CDR2 SVGIG (reference sequence). The ends lost 4 bases at V and 0 bases at J; junction bases unmatched: 5. The CDR3 bases are TGTGCCTGGATGACTAGCGGTTACAGCACAGATACGCAGTATTTT. Translating it yields CAWMTSGYSTDTQYF.

The chain links TRBV23-1 to TRBJ2-7; D is possibly TRBD1 (5 bases). TRBV23-1 has ORF status, its function being uncertain. The V end was cut by 5 bases, the J end by 3 bases, with 14 bases between. This CDR3 comprises 14 residues. The CDR3 is CASSNDGHNYEQYF. The CDR3 coding sequence is TGCGCCAGCAGTAATGACGGACACAACTACGAGCAGTACTTC.

This chain connects TRBV9 to TRBJ2-2; TRBD2 might be the D (6 bases). V gave up 0 bases and J gave up 7 bases, with 13 bases separating them. Germline V gene sequence: CDR1 SGDLS, CDR2 YYNGEE. The CDR3 loop spans 15 amino acids. The CDR3, as DNA: TGTGCCAGCAGCGTAGGTGGAGGGTGGGACGGGGAGCTGTTTTTT. The encoded protein is CASSVGGGWDGELFF. Using reference TRBV9 and TRBJ2-2 for the parts outside the CDR3, the full variable domain is DSGVTQTPKHLITATGQRVTLRCSPRSGDLSVYWYQQSLDQGLQFLIQYYNGEERAKGNILERFSAQQFPDLHSELNLSSLELGDSALYFCASSVGGGWDGELFFGEGSRLTVL.

The gene calls are TRBV9 and TRBJ1-5, with D possibly TRBD1 on 5 matching bases. The CDR3 is 15 amino acids. Germline CDR1 SGDLS, CDR2 YYNGEE. The ends were cut back, 2 bases at V and 0 bases at J, with 9 bases in the middle. The DNA for the CDR3 is TGTGCCAGCAGCGTCGACAGTCATAGCAATCAGCCCCAGCATTTT. Translation gives CASSVDSHSNQPQHF.

The J gene is TRBJ2-7, the V gene TRBV4-2; 8 positions agree with TRBD2. The CDR3 runs to 14 residues. Germline V gene lookup returns CDR1 LGHNA and CDR2 YNFKEQ. V lost 6 bases and J lost 1; bases outside the gene matches: 5. The CDR3: CASRLSGTSYEQYF. Here the CDR3 DNA reads TGTGCCAGCAGGCTTAGCGGGACTTCCTACGAGCAGTACTTC.

This chain links TRBV5-1 with TRBJ2-7; TRBD2 is a possible D gene (7 bases). V lost 0 bases, J lost 6 bases, and 13 bases lay in between. Germline CDR1 and CDR2: SGHRS and YFSETQ. CDR3 size: 14 residues. The DNA for the CDR3 is TGCGCCAGCAGCTTGGCGACAGGCGGGGGCGAGCAGTACTTC. Amino acids: CASSLATGGGEQYF.

The J gene is TRBJ2-5, the V gene TRBV27; a possible D gene is TRBD1 (6 bases). The length of the CDR3 is 15 residues. The V gene's germline CDR1 is MNHEY and CDR2 SMNVEV (reference sequence). Trimming took 3 bases from V and 1 from J, leaving 12 bases between them. The chain's CDR3 is CASSFSTGAQETQYF. Here the CDR3 DNA reads TGTGCCAGCAGTTTCTCGACAGGAGCCCAAGAGACCCAGTACTTC.

The V gene is TRBV10-3, the J gene TRBJ2-2, with TRBD1 as a possible D gene (6 bases). The CDR3 is made up of 15 amino acids. Per germline, CDR1 ENHRY and CDR2 SYGVKD. Trimming removed 6 bases from V and 2 bases from J, with 13 bases in between. The CDR3 sequence: CAIRETGGNTGELFF. CDR3 DNA: TGTGCCATCAGGGAGACAGGCGGAAACACCGGGGAGCTGTTTTTT.